This T cell receptor beta chain was recorded in a study of Ad26.COV2.S vaccination and SARS-CoV-2 variants. Study-level points and caveats: Substantial breadth was reportedly displayed by spike-specific CD8+ and CD4+ T cell responses after vaccination.

Clones were read by immunoSEQ multiplex PCR, and TCRdb kept only the in-frame ones, dropping some. The sample includes roughly 330,000 clones, 85% to 90% of them seen just once. The germline V gene encodes CDR1 LNHDA and CDR2 SQIVND (reference sequence). Trimming removed 3 bases from V and 0 bases from J, with 9 bases in between. The CDR3 is 15 amino acids. Regarding treatment: roughly 18 received Ad26.COV2.S at low or high dose, single or two shots; roughly five received placebo; per-sample allocation not given. On day 63 after the first injection, vaccine and placebo recipients gave samples. Regarding this clone: Its antigen is not known.

The sample in question was peripheral blood, obtained in a trial of Ad26.COV2.S vaccine versus placebo. The genes are TRBV19 and TRBJ1-3; D uncertain. The clonotype was recovered from a person aged 18-65 years who received the Ad26.COV2.S COVID-19 vaccine or a placebo. Here the CDR3 reads CASSIRPNSGNTIYF. In DNA, the CDR3 is TGTGCCAGTAGTATTAGGCCTAACTCTGGAAACACCATATATTTT.